These T cell receptor beta chains were read from a single sample in a study of cytomegalovirus exposure and HLA in healthy donors. Here immunoSEQ multiplex PCR was the method, and the copy in TCRdb shows in-frame clones only, minus some. The sample includes roughly 160,000 clones, over 60% of them seen just once. Sequencing was performed on PBMCs. These receptors all come from a man in his fifties in good health and CMV-seropositive. Each CDR3 is given with its conserved first and last residue. The D gene is left open where the match is weak. For some rows the clone size is stated as once, few or many, or as a class when expanded; others skip it.

j_call cdr3_length v_call d_call clone_size cdr3_aa cdr3_nt
TRBJ2-7 14 TRBV29-1 TRBD1 . CSVTGQGAINEQYF TGCAGCGTCACGGGACAGGGGGCGATTAACGAGCAGTACTTC
TRBJ2-1 14 TRBV9 TRBD1 . CASSPRTGMNEQFF TGTGCCAGCAGCCCTCGGACAGGGATGAATGAGCAGTTCTTC
TRBJ1-5 14 TRBV4-2 . . CASSQIHSNQPQHF TGTGCCAGCAGCCAAATTCATAGCAATCAGCCCCAGCATTTT
TRBJ2-2 14 TRBV2 . once CARSTTGSTGELFF TGTGCCAGGAGTACTACAGGGAGCACCGGGGAGCTGTTTTTT
TRBJ2-7 15 TRBV27 . . CASSLAGLSSYEQYF TGTGCCAGCAGTTTGGCGGGTCTGAGCTCCTACGAGCAGTACTTC
TRBJ2-2 16 TRBV4-1 . . CASTTEAAWGPGELFF TGCGCCAGCACCACGGAGGCAGCCTGGGGTCCTGGGGAGCTGTTTTTT
TRBJ1-6 15 TRBV7-9 TRBD1 . CASSLRTGGGSPLHF TGTGCCAGCAGCTTAAGAACAGGGGGAGGTTCACCCCTCCACTTT
TRBJ1-1 14 TRBV5-4 . . CASSSKQGNTEAFF TGTGCCAGCAGCTCCAAACAGGGAAACACTGAAGCTTTCTTT
TRBJ1-2 16 TRBV2 TRBD1 . CASSHPSKGQNYGYTF TGTGCCAGCAGCCACCCCTCTAAGGGACAGAACTATGGCTACACCTTC
TRBJ1-1 15 TRBV5-6 . . CASSLFALGGTEAFF TGTGCCAGCAGCTTGTTCGCACTTGGAGGCACTGAAGCTTTCTTT
TRBJ1-6 13 TRBV9 . . CASSVVPDSPLHF TGTGCCAGCAGCGTAGTCCCAGATTCACCCCTCCACTTT
TRBJ1-6 13 TRBV25-1 TRBD1 . CASKKGANSPLHF TGTGCCAGCAAAAAGGGGGCCAATTCACCCCTCCACTTT
TRBJ2-1 15 TRBV28 . . CASGVPHRGGDEQFF TGTGCCAGCGGAGTGCCACACAGGGGGGGCGATGAGCAGTTCTTC
TRBJ1-4 16 TRBV5-1 TRBD1 . CASSPGTGGTHEKLFF TGCGCCAGCAGCCCCGGGACAGGTGGGACGCATGAAAAACTGTTTTTT
TRBJ1-2 15 TRBV6-5 . few CASSPRSLGIDGYTF TGTGCCAGCAGCCCGAGGTCTCTCGGGATCGATGGCTACACCTTC
TRBJ2-2 15 TRBV18 . . CASSPRQGATGELFF TGTGCCAGCTCACCACGGCAGGGCGCTACCGGGGAGCTGTTTTTT
TRBJ2-5 15 TRBV28 TRBD2 . CASSLHLGEGETQYF TGTGCCAGCAGTTTACATCTTGGGGAGGGGGAGACCCAGTACTTC
TRBJ1-6 15 TRBV6-1 TRBD1 . CASRKTGTGSSPLHF TGTGCCAGCAGAAAGACCGGGACAGGGTCTTCACCCCTCCACTTT
TRBJ2-3 15 TRBV7-9 TRBD2 . CSSSQTSGVPDTQYF TGTTCCAGCAGCCAGACTAGCGGGGTCCCAGATACGCAGTATTTT
TRBJ1-2 14 TRBV6-5 TRBD1 . CASSFLDRGGGYTF TGTGCCAGCAGTTTCCTTGACAGGGGGGGTGGCTACACCTTC
TRBJ1-6 14 TRBV6-5 . . CASSSDSSDSPLHF TGTGCCAGCAGTTCTGACAGCTCAGATTCACCCCTCCACTTT
TRBJ2-1 17 TRBV7-6 . . CASSTQPSGVSYNEQFF TGTGCCAGCAGCACCCAACCGTCAGGGGTCTCCTACAATGAGCAGTTCTTC
TRBJ1-6 14 TRBV21-1 . . CAFYRRRYNSPLHF TGTGCCTTTTACAGGAGACGTTATAATTCACCCCTCCACTTT
TRBJ1-4 18 TRBV29-1 . . CSVRLYLQGPSANEKLFF TGCAGCGTTCGACTTTACCTACAGGGTCCCTCGGCTAATGAAAAACTGTTTTTT
TRBJ1-5 18 TRBV19 . . CASSISGEGRAGNQPQHF TGTGCCAGTAGTATTTCGGGGGAAGGTAGAGCTGGCAATCAGCCCCAGCATTTT
TRBJ1-4 13 TRBV10-1 TRBD1 . CASTRDSAGPLFF TGCGCCAGCACCCGGGACAGCGCGGGGCCGTTGTTTTTT
TRBJ1-5 16 TRBV5-5 . once CASSLTDRSLNQPQHF TGTGCCAGCAGCCTAACAGACAGGTCCCTCAATCAGCCCCAGCATTTT
TRBJ2-5 14 TRBV27 . . CASSFIGSKETQYF TGTGCCAGCAGTTTTATCGGTTCCAAAGAGACCCAGTACTTC
TRBJ2-7 14 TRBV7-8 . . CASSLSSRGSEQYF TGTGCCAGCAGCTTATCAAGTCGAGGATCCGAGCAGTACTTC
TRBJ2-2 18 TRBV19 TRBD2 . CASTRTSGAQFNTGELFF TGTGCCAGTACTAGGACTAGCGGGGCCCAATTTAACACCGGGGAGCTGTTTTTT
TRBJ2-3 16 TRBV5-1 TRBD1 . CASSLGGDRDTDTQYF TGCGCCAGCAGCTTGGGGGGGGACAGGGACACAGATACGCAGTATTTT
TRBJ2-5 11 TRBV19 TRBD2 few CASRGGETQYF TGTGCCAGTCGGGGGGGTGAGACCCAGTACTTC
TRBJ2-2 15 TRBV28 . . CASRGRIPNTGELFF TGTGCCAGCAGGGGGAGAATACCCAACACCGGGGAGCTGTTTTTT
TRBJ2-3 16 TRBV4-3 TRBD2 few CASSQDAAGRTDTQYF TGCGCCAGCAGCCAAGACGCAGCGGGGCGCACAGATACGCAGTATTTT
TRBJ1-5 16 TRBV27 . few CASSWGTPYSNQPQHF TGTGCCAGCAGTTGGGGGACACCTTATAGCAATCAGCCCCAGCATTTT
TRBJ1-4 14 TRBV7-9 . once CASTSGRDVEKLFF TGTGCCAGCACTAGTGGCCGAGATGTCGAAAAACTGTTTTTT
TRBJ2-3 20 TRBV5-1 TRBD2 . CASSLQGRGLAGARTDTQYF TGCGCCAGCAGCTTGCAGGGCAGGGGACTAGCGGGGGCCCGGACGGATACGCAGTATTTT
TRBJ1-3 12 TRBV7-9 . . CASSNSGNTIYF TGTGCCAGCTCAAACTCTGGAAACACCATATATTTT
TRBJ1-4 16 TRBV7-8 . . CASRSFGTTTNEKLFF TGTGCCAGCAGAAGCTTTGGGACTACAACTAATGAAAAACTGTTTTTT
TRBJ1-2 14 TRBV9 . few CASRTSGTNYGYTF TGTGCCAGCAGGACCTCCGGGACTAACTATGGCTACACCTTC
TRBJ1-4 12 TRBV14 . few CASSRPLEKLFF TGTGCCAGCAGCCGTCCCCTTGAAAAACTGTTTTTT
TRBJ2-5 15 TRBV9 . . CASSVASGGGGSQYF TGTGCCAGCAGCGTAGCTTCAGGGGGCGGGGGTTCACAGTACTTC
TRBJ2-7 13 TRBV30 TRBD1 . CAWRGQGKYEQYF TGTGCCTGGAGGGGACAGGGGAAATACGAGCAGTACTTC
TRBJ2-5 15 TRBV4-3 . . CASSQDPRGEETQYF TGCGCCAGCAGCCAAGACCCCAGGGGGGAAGAGACCCAGTACTTC
TRBJ1-2 17 TRBV18 TRBD1 . CASSPEVSGATGHGYTF TGTGCCAGCTCACCAGAGGTCTCCGGGGCGACAGGGCATGGCTACACCTTC
TRBJ1-6 16 TRBV6-1 . . CASSDLVLRGDSPLHF TGTGCCAGCAGTGACCTGGTTTTAAGAGGAGATTCACCCCTCCACTTT
TRBJ2-7 13 TRBV5-6 TRBD1 . CASSWGTDYEQYF TGTGCCAGCAGCTGGGGGACAGACTACGAGCAGTACTTC
TRBJ2-7 15 TRBV11-2 TRBD1 . CASSPQGVASYEQYF TGTGCCAGCAGTCCCCAGGGGGTGGCCTCCTACGAGCAGTACTTC
TRBJ1-2 17 TRBV18 TRBD1 . CASSPTPTGGYNYGYTF TGTGCCAGCTCACCAACGCCGACAGGGGGTTATAACTATGGCTACACCTTC
TRBJ1-5 14 TRBV10-1 . . CASSETGWDQPQHF TGCGCCAGCAGTGAAACAGGGTGGGATCAGCCCCAGCATTTT
TRBJ2-7 14 TRBV19 TRBD1 once CASSSFRDRDEQYF TGTGCCAGTAGTTCCTTCCGGGACAGGGACGAGCAGTACTTC
TRBJ2-3 18 TRBV7-2 TRBD2 . CASSPITSGGDNTDTQYF TGTGCCAGCAGCCCGATTACTAGCGGGGGGGACAACACAGATACGCAGTATTTT
TRBJ2-7 14 TRBV7-2 TRBD1 . CASSSDRGRYEQYF TGTGCCAGCAGTTCTGACAGGGGGCGCTACGAGCAGTACTTC
TRBJ2-2 12 TRBV28 TRBD1 few CASSGTAGELFF TGTGCCAGCAGTGGGACAGCCGGGGAGCTGTTTTTT
TRBJ2-5 15 TRBV19 TRBD2 few CASSPGRGGIQTQYF TGTGCCAGTAGTCCCGGACGGGGGGGGATCCAGACCCAGTACTTC